What follows are 25 T cell receptor beta chains derived from one specimen sequenced in a study of T cell responses to AZD1222 COVID-19 vaccine. Sequenced by immunoSEQ multiplex PCR; TCRdb stores in-frame clones only, minus some. The sample records about 180,000 clones, approximately 90% being singletons. The sequences come from peripheral blood, collected 28 days after the second dose of the MenACWY control vaccine. All receptors come from an adult who received the MenACWY meningococcal vaccine as a control.

The chain is built from TRBV29-1 and TRBJ1-1, with D hard to call. V dropped 7 bases and J dropped 0 bases, with 12 bases sitting between them. The CDR3 runs 13 residues. Germline V gene sequence: CDR1 SQVTM, CDR2 ANQGSEA. The CDR3 coding sequence is TGCAGCGCTAGAGGGCAGCTGAACACTGAAGCTTTCTTT. This sequence encodes CSARGQLNTEAFF.

The chain couples TRBV9 to TRBJ1-6; a possible D gene is TRBD1 (5 bases). V was pared by 7 bases and J by 8 bases, with 13 bases between. Germline CDR1 is SGDLS and CDR2 is YYNGEE. This CDR3 is built from 13 residues. The CDR3 protein is CASSGPTHSPLHF. CDR3 nucleotide sequence: TGTGCCAGCTCGGGACCGACTCATTCACCCCTCCACTTT.

The chain couples TRBV7-7 to TRBJ2-5; D might be TRBD2 (6 bases). This CDR3 spans 13 amino acids. Trimming removed 3 bases at V and 5 bases at J, with 10 bases between. CDR1 is SSHAT and CDR2 is FNYEAQ in the germline V gene (reference sequence). This CDR3 reads CASSFGGRETQYF. The CDR3, as DNA: TGTGCCAGCAGCTTCGGGGGAAGGGAGACCCAGTACTTC.

V is TRBV3-1 (or the pseudogene TRBV3-2) and J is TRBJ2-6; 11 bases align to TRBD1. Germline loops: CDR1 LGHDT, CDR2 YNNKEL (reference sequence). With 5 bases clipped from V and 2 bases from J, the junction kept 11 bases outside the gene matches. The CDR3 is made up of 19 amino acids. The CDR3 DNA follows: TGTGCCAGCAGCTATTTTTGGACAGGGGGCCGTGCTGGGGCCAACGTCCTGACTTTC. It specifies CASSYFWTGGRAGANVLTF.

The chain employs TRBV5-5 and TRBJ1-2; no clear D gene. This CDR3 is 17 amino acids long. CDR1 is SGHKS, CDR2 YYEKEE, per germline (reference sequence). V lost 0 bases and J lost 2, with 17 bases in between. CDR3 loop: CASSLASFVDRNYGYTF. DNA for the CDR3: TGTGCCAGCAGCTTGGCCTCGTTTGTTGATCGGAACTATGGCTACACCTTC.

The J gene is TRBJ2-7, the V gene TRBV6-5; TRBD1 matches at 7 bases. The junction had 7 bases not matched to a gene; V was cut back by 7 bases and J by 4 bases. This CDR3 is 13 amino acids long. Germline V gives CDR1 MNHEY, CDR2 SVGAGI. The CDR3 loop reads CASTKQGWYEQYF. CDR3 nucleotide sequence: TGTGCCAGCACCAAACAGGGGTGGTACGAGCAGTACTTC.

In regard to this clone: Relative to the germline gene, one junction end is altered; a read error may explain this. This chain links TRBV5-4 with TRBJ1-1; a possible D gene is TRBD1 (5 bases). CDR1 is SGHNT, CDR2 YYREEE, per germline (reference sequence). The CDR3 runs to 14 residues. CDR3 residues: CAGSLEPGRPEVFF. CDR3 in DNA: TGTGCCGGCAGCTTGGAACCGGGGCGACCCGAAGTTTTCTTT.

The chain links TRBV19 to TRBJ1-4, with D possibly TRBD1 on 6 matching bases. CDR1 and CDR2 (germline): LNHDA, SQIVND (reference sequence). This CDR3 has 13 amino acids. V was clipped by 9 bases and J by 1 base, with 9 bases between them. The CDR3 loop reads CASKQGTNEKLFF. The CDR3 DNA sequence: TGTGCCAGCAAACAGGGAACTAATGAAAAACTGTTTTTT.

The chain couples TRBV29-1 to TRBJ2-1, with D possibly matching TRBD1 (5 bases). Germline assignment: CDR1 SQVTM and CDR2 ANQGSEA. The CDR3 extends over 13 amino acids. Trimming left V 6 bases short and J 6 bases short, with 15 bases between. The CDR3 is CSVARQGSNEQFF. The CDR3 nucleotides read TGCAGCGTGGCACGCCAGGGATCCAATGAGCAGTTCTTC.

The chain couples TRBV3-1 (or the pseudogene TRBV3-2) to TRBJ2-7; the match to TRBD2 covers 9 bases. The ends lost 3 bases at V and 2 bases at J; junction bases unmatched: 5. CDR3 length equals 15 residues. The V gene's germline CDR1 is LGHDT and CDR2 YNNKEL (reference sequence). The CDR3 DNA reads as TGTGCCAGCAGCCACCCCGGCGGGAGGGCCTACGAGCAGTACTTC. Translating it yields CASSHPGGRAYEQYF.

The rearrangement joins TRBV6-2 or TRBV6-3 to TRBJ1-6; TRBD1 is a possible D gene (6 bases). The V and J ends lost 5 bases and 7 bases respectively, with 18 bases between them. Germline assignment: CDR1 MNHEY and CDR2 SVGEGT. The CDR3 consists of 16 residues. The CDR3 region is CASSRTGTFGNSPLHF. CDR3 DNA sequence: TGTGCCAGCAGTAGAACCGGGACATTCGGCAATTCACCCCTCCACTTT.

This rearrangement joins TRBV7-2 to TRBJ1-3, with no clear D. This CDR3 contains 17 residues. V was pared by 2 bases and J by 2 bases, with 16 bases between. Per germline, CDR1 SGHTA and CDR2 FQGNSA. The CDR3 coding sequence is TGTGCCAGCAGCTTAAGAGACGGTGGGGTTACTGGAAACACCATATATTTT. Its translation is CASSLRDGGVTGNTIYF.

The chain combines TRBV6-2 or TRBV6-3 with TRBJ2-1; 11 nucleotides agree with TRBD2. The CDR3 has 17 residues. CDR1 and CDR2 (germline): MNHEY, SVGEGT. V was clipped by 5 bases and J by 8 bases; unmatched bases: 14. The CDR3 here is CASSEPIAGGRRDEQFF. The DNA of the CDR3 is TGTGCCAGCAGTGAGCCAATAGCGGGAGGGCGGAGGGATGAGCAGTTCTTC.

This clone was counted a few times. The gene calls are TRBV6-5 and TRBJ1-1; D gene uncertain. The CDR3 covers 14 residues. V was clipped by 2 bases and J by 1 base, with 8 bases between them. Germline CDR1 reads MNHEY; CDR2 reads SVGAGI. In nucleotides, the CDR3 is TGTGCCAGCAGTTACGGGCAGCAGAACACTGAAGCTTTCTTT. It codes for CASSYGQQNTEAFF.

The CDR3 spells CATGVWHSNQPQHF. The CDR3 DNA follows: TGTGCCACAGGGGTTTGGCATAGCAATCAGCCCCAGCATTTT. The chain carries TRBV19 and TRBJ1-5; a weak D match, TRBD1 (6 bases). The length of the CDR3 is 14 residues. Trimming stripped 10 bases from V and 0 bases from J, with 13 bases between. Germline values: CDR1 LNHDA, CDR2 SQIVND (reference sequence).

This chain connects TRBV6-2 or TRBV6-3 to TRBJ2-2, with a possible D match to TRBD2 (6 bases). The CDR3 is 20 residues long. Looked up from germline, CDR1 is MNHEY and CDR2 is SVGEGT. V was cut by 2 bases and J by 3 bases, with 25 bases left in between. CDR3 sequence (DNA): TGTGCCAGCAGTTACACCCCAATCGGGAGCCCTTCAGTTTACACCGGGGAGCTGTTTTTT. Protein sequence: CASSYTPIGSPSVYTGELFF.

This clone was found a few times. V is TRBV5-1 and J is TRBJ2-2; D unresolved. From germline, CDR1 is SGHRS and CDR2 YFSETQ. V shed 2 bases and J shed 2 bases, with 10 bases lying between them. CDR3 length: 15 amino acids. In DNA form, the CDR3 reads TGCGCCAGCAGCTTTGAATCAGTTAACACCGGGGAGCTGTTTTTT. Translation gives CASSFESVNTGELFF.

The rearrangement links TRBV29-1 to TRBJ2-5; D might be TRBD2 (5 bases). CDR1 and CDR2 (germline): SQVTM, ANQGSEA. The CDR3 consists of 14 residues. V was trimmed by 4 bases and J by 2 bases, leaving 14 bases between them. In nucleotides, the CDR3 is TGCAGCGTTGTAATTTCGGGGATTCAAGAGACCCAGTACTTC. Protein: CSVVISGIQETQYF.

The chain couples TRBV6-2 or TRBV6-3 to TRBJ1-5, with 8 bases matching TRBD1. Trimming cost V 2 bases and J 4 bases; bases outside gene matches: 1. The CDR3 contains 14 residues. Germline CDR1 is MNHEY and CDR2 is SVGEGT. The CDR3, as DNA: TGTGCCAGCAGTTACGACAGGGGTAATCAGCCCCAGCATTTT. It codes for CASSYDRGNQPQHF.

The V call is TRBV6-5, the J call TRBJ2-7; D could derive from TRBD1 or TRBD2 (5 bases each). Trimming shortened V by 5 bases and J by 2 bases, and 10 bases separated the two germline ends. The CDR3 runs to 13 residues. Germline lookup yields CDR1 MNHEY and CDR2 SVGAGI. DNA for the CDR3: TGTGCCAGCAGTCGGGGCATCACCTACGAGCAGTACTTC. Its protein is CASSRGITYEQYF.

The chain couples TRBV5-4 to TRBJ2-7; 7 bases align to TRBD2. Germline CDR1 and CDR2: SGHNT and YYREEE (reference sequence). V lost 0 bases, J lost 3 bases, and 6 bases stayed unmatched. This CDR3 spans 15 amino acids. The CDR3 sequence: CASSLALAEIYEQYF. The CDR3, as DNA: TGTGCCAGCAGCTTGGCTCTAGCGGAGATCTACGAGCAGTACTTC.

This clone occurred many times. The V call is TRBV5-6, the J call TRBJ1-2; the D gene is possibly TRBD1 (5 bases). The CDR3 has 17 residues. Germline V gives CDR1 SGHDT, CDR2 YYEEEE. The V end lost 0 bases, the J end lost 8 bases, and 23 bases lay between the germline ends. The CDR3 reads CASSLVGGPGRTLGYTF. The CDR3 DNA is TGTGCCAGCAGCTTGGTGGGGGGACCGGGACGGACCCTAGGCTACACCTTC.

This chain joins TRBV7-2 and TRBJ1-4, with a tentative D call TRBD1 (5 bases). CDR3 length: 14 amino acids. V was cut by 3 bases and J by 8 bases, with 13 bases left in between. Germline V gene lookup returns CDR1 SGHTA and CDR2 FQGNSA. Written as DNA, the CDR3 is TGTGCCAGCAGCTTTGCCAGGAAGGGGGAAAAACTGTTTTTT. The encoded protein is CASSFARKGEKLFF. Together with reference TRBV7-2 and TRBJ1-4, the CDR3 gives the full variable domain: GAGVSQSPSNKVTEKGKDVELRCDPISGHTALYWYRQSLGQGLEFLIYFQGNSAPDKSGLPSDRFSAERTGGSVSTLTIQRTQQEDSAVYLCASSFARKGEKLFFGSGTQLSVL.

V usage is TRBV5-1 and J usage is TRBJ1-2, with 7 bases matching TRBD1. Germline V gene sequence: CDR1 SGHRS, CDR2 YFSETQ. The CDR3 has 14 residues. V shed 0 bases and J 9 bases; nucleotides not matched to a gene: 8. The CDR3 loop reads CASSLGEGALRYTF. The CDR3 DNA reads as TGCGCCAGCAGCTTGGGTGAGGGGGCCCTACGCTACACCTTC.

The chain links TRBV24-1 to TRBJ2-2; 7 nucleotides align to TRBD1. Germline V CDR1 and CDR2: KGHDR, SFDVKD. The CDR3 sequence is 16 residues long. V gave up 5 bases and J gave up 2 bases; unmatched junction bases: 7. CDR3 amino acids: CATSVFRTGNTGELFF. The DNA of the CDR3 is TGTGCCACCAGTGTATTCAGGACAGGCAACACCGGGGAGCTGTTTTTT.